The 16 T cell receptor beta chains reported below all come from one sample, sequenced in a study of blood T cell repertoires in COVID-19. Libraries were prepared by immunoSEQ multiplex PCR; TCRdb keeps only in-frame clonotypes and omits some of them. The data show some 360,000 clones, with around 87% seen just once and about 2.1% held by the top ten. The sequencing input was peripheral blood. These receptors came from a woman in her fifties or sixties with COVID-19, enrolled during active disease.

V usage is TRBV5-5 and J usage is TRBJ1-5, with 8 nucleotides matching TRBD1. V was pared by 4 bases and J by 6 bases, with 9 bases of the junction left unmatched. This CDR3 region has 15 residues. The germline V gene has CDR1 SGHKS and CDR2 YYEKEE (reference sequence). DNA of the CDR3: TGTGCCAGCAGCCCGGTGACAGGGGTTCGTCAGCCCCAGCATTTT. Its translation is CASSPVTGVRQPQHF.

The chain joins TRBV11-2 to TRBJ1-2, with D unclear. The germline gives CDR1 SGHAT, CDR2 FQNNGV. V was clipped by 5 bases and J by 0 bases, with 7 bases between them. CDR3 length equals 13 residues. CDR3 loop: CASSRGPNYGYTF. The CDR3 region has the DNA TGTGCCAGCAGCCGAGGGCCTAACTATGGCTACACCTTC.

This clone was seen once. The chain links TRBV27 to TRBJ1-2, with a tentative D call TRBD1 (6 bases). Germline V CDR1 and CDR2: MNHEY, SMNVEV (reference sequence). There are 15 residues in the CDR3. Trimming stripped 4 bases from V and 4 bases from J, with 16 bases between. CDR3: CASSYRRGGPYGYTF. The CDR3 bases are TGTGCCAGCAGTTACCGGAGGGGGGGCCCCTATGGCTACACCTTC.

This clone has a handful of counts. V and J are TRBV7-3 and TRBJ2-2; D may be TRBD2 (6 bases). V lost 1 base and J lost 8, with 14 bases in between. Germline V gene lookup returns CDR1 SGHTA and CDR2 FQGTGA. This CDR3 has 15 amino acids. CDR3 coding DNA: TGTGCCAGCAGCTTAAGGAGGGGACTCGGAGGGGAGCTGTTTTTT. This encodes CASSLRRGLGGELFF. Complete variable domain (other parts from reference TRBV7-3 and TRBJ2-2): GAGVSQTPSNKVTEKGKYVELRCDPISGHTALYWYRQSLGQGPEFLIYFQGTGAADDSGLPNDRFFAVRPEGSVSTLKIQRTERGDSAVYLCASSLRRGLGGELFFGEGSRLTVL.

The chain has TRBV5-1 and TRBJ2-2; 9 nucleotides agree with TRBD2. The germline CDR1 and CDR2 sequences are SGHRS and YFSETQ. Trimming removed 2 bases from V and 0 bases from J; junction bases left unmatched: 2. CDR3 length: 16 amino acids. CDR3 sequence reads: CASSLSSGANTGELFF. CDR3 nucleotide sequence: TGCGCCAGCAGCTTATCTAGCGGGGCGAACACCGGGGAGCTGTTTTTT. The variable domain in full, with the rest retrieved from reference TRBV5-1 and TRBJ2-2, is KAGVTQTPRYLIKTRGQQVTLSCSPISGHRSVSWYQQTPGQGLQFLFEYFSETQRNKGNFPGRFSGRQFSNSRSEMNVSTLELGDSALYLCASSLSSGANTGELFFGEGSRLTVL.

The chain recombines TRBV7-8 with TRBJ1-3; D is undetermined. The germline V gene has CDR1 SGHVS and CDR2 FQNEAQ. Trimming pared 6 bases from V and 0 bases from J, leaving 9 bases between. The CDR3 length is 14 residues. The CDR3 is CASREALSGNTIYF. As DNA, the CDR3 is TGTGCCAGCAGGGAGGCTCTCTCTGGAAACACCATATATTTT.

The rearrangement links TRBV3-1 (or the pseudogene TRBV3-2) to TRBJ1-2; D not certain. There are 14 residues in the CDR3. The V end lost 2 bases, the J end lost 8 bases, and 15 bases lay between the germline ends. The V gene's germline CDR1 is LGHDT and CDR2 YNNKEL (reference sequence). In nucleotides, the CDR3 is TGTGCCAGCAGCCAACCAGACTCCTATGGGGGCTACACCTTC. It specifies CASSQPDSYGGYTF.

The chain employs TRBV19 and TRBJ1-1; D is uncertain. This CDR3 region has 15 residues. Trimming cost V 5 bases and J 5 bases, with 18 bases left between them. Germline CDR1 LNHDA, CDR2 SQIVND (reference sequence). This chain's CDR3 is CASSHSGKMLTEAFF. For the CDR3, the DNA is TGTGCCAGTAGTCACAGCGGAAAAATGCTTACTGAAGCTTTCTTT.

The gene calls are TRBV7-9 and TRBJ2-2, with a weak D call TRBD2 (6 bases). The V end was cut by 9 bases, the J end by 2 bases, with 13 bases between. The CDR3 is made up of 14 amino acids. The V gene's germline CDR1 is SEHNR and CDR2 FQNEAQ (reference sequence). The CDR3 nucleotides read TGTGCCAGTAGCCGGGGGACTAACACCGGGGAGCTGTTTTTT. This sequence encodes CASSRGTNTGELFF.

The chain combines TRBV25-1 with TRBJ2-1; D gene uncertain. From germline, CDR1 is MGHDK and CDR2 SYGVNS. V was shortened by 3 bases and J by 8 bases, with 5 bases between the two germline ends. CDR3 size: 11 residues. CDR3 DNA sequence: TGTGCCAGCAGTGATTTCGATGAGCAGTTCTTC. This translates into CASSDFDEQFF.

The chain uses TRBV10-3 and TRBJ1-1, with D uncertain. Germline V gene sequence: CDR1 ENHRY, CDR2 SYGVKD. The CDR3 has 15 amino acids. The V gene lost 8 bases and the J gene lost 0 bases, with 16 bases spanning the gap. Here the CDR3 reads CAIGDWARLNTEAFF. The CDR3 nucleotides read TGTGCCATCGGCGATTGGGCACGGCTGAACACTGAAGCTTTCTTT.

This chain links TRBV18 with TRBJ2-5, with 7 nucleotides matching TRBD2. Germline V gives CDR1 KGHSH, CDR2 LQKENI. V was pared by 6 bases and J by 3 bases, with 4 bases of the junction left unmatched. The CDR3 is made up of 13 amino acids. This chain's CDR3 is CASSRGVEETQYF. CDR3 bases: TGTGCCAGCTCCCGGGGGGTAGAAGAGACCCAGTACTTC.

The chain carries TRBV6-5 and TRBJ1-5, with D perhaps matching TRBD1 (5 bases). In germline, CDR1 is MNHEY, CDR2 SVGAGI. Trimming left V 4 bases short and J 1 base short, with 11 bases between. The CDR3 length is 15 residues. The chain's CDR3 is CASSSGLWSNQPQHF. CDR3 in DNA: TGTGCCAGCAGTTCAGGGCTTTGGAGCAATCAGCCCCAGCATTTT.

The chain carries TRBV14 and TRBJ1-5, with 9 bases identical to TRBD1. After removal of 3 bases from V and 7 bases from J, the junction contained 7 bases not matched to a gene. The germline gives CDR1 SGHDN, CDR2 FVKESK. The CDR3 has 15 residues. CDR3 in amino acids: CASSQGTGWTQPQHF. The CDR3 bases are TGTGCCAGCAGCCAGGGGACAGGGTGGACACAGCCCCAGCATTTT.

The rearrangement links TRBV9 to TRBJ1-3, with 8 bases lining up with TRBD1. CDR3 length: 15 amino acids. Trimming removed 0 bases from V and 7 bases from J; junction bases left unmatched: 6. The germline CDR1 and CDR2 sequences are SGDLS and YYNGEE. CDR3 residues: CASSVAAGGRNTIYF. The CDR3 DNA reads as TGTGCCAGCAGCGTAGCCGCAGGGGGCAGGAACACCATATATTTT.

This clone has only one observation. The V and J genes are TRBV9 and TRBJ2-3; 8 bases fit TRBD2. Germline CDR1 and CDR2: SGDLS and YYNGEE. After removal of 0 bases from V and 2 bases from J, the junction contained 11 bases not matched to a gene. This CDR3 has 18 amino acids. CDR3 DNA sequence: TGTGCCAGCAGCGTAGGAGGAGGAAGCGGGGGCCTCACAGATACGCAGTATTTT. Amino acid sequence: CASSVGGGSGGLTDTQYF.